Following are 14 T cell receptor beta chains from one sample sequenced in a study of T cells after yellow fever vaccination. Using its own MiXCR run on the 5' RACE reads, TCRdb lists one record per CDR3 protein. The table shows fewer than 500,000 distinct CDR3 sequences, with around a sixth occurring only once. Sequencing was performed on PBMCs, taken before the yellow fever booster vaccination. The receptors stem from a man aged 18-30 years who received the YFV17D yellow fever vaccine.

The V and J genes are TRBV5-1 and TRBJ2-1; D is perhaps TRBD1 (5 bases). The V gene lost 0 bases and the J gene lost 5 bases, with 12 bases spanning the gap. The CDR3 is 15 amino acids. The germline V gene encodes CDR1 SGHRS and CDR2 YFSETQ. DNA for the CDR3: TGCGCCAGCAGCTTGGGTGGCCAGGGCCACAATGAGCAGTTCTTC. The encoded protein is CASSLGGQGHNEQFF.

The chain is built from TRBV20-1 and TRBJ2-1; 7 bases match TRBD2. Germline V gene lookup returns CDR1 DFQATT and CDR2 SNEGSKA (reference sequence). With V trimmed by 3 bases and J by 14 bases, 7 bases remained unmatched. CDR3 length equals 11 residues. The CDR3 protein is CSARETSREFF. The CDR3 DNA reads as TGCAGTGCTAGGGAGACTAGCAGGGAGTTCTTC.

This clonotype was picked up a small number of times. The rearrangement uses TRBV29-1 and TRBJ2-6; no clear D. The CDR3 loop spans 14 amino acids. Germline assignment: CDR1 SQVTM and CDR2 ANQGSEA. Trimming took off 3 bases at V and 2 bases at J, with 8 bases between the two ends. The CDR3 DNA reads as TGCAGCGTTGAGGACGCCCCTGGGGCCAACGTCCTGACTTTC. Protein product: CSVEDAPGANVLTF.

The chain combines TRBV7-8 with TRBJ1-2, with D maybe TRBD1 (5 bases). The CDR3 totals 16 residues. CDR1 SGHVS and CDR2 FQNEAQ come from the germline V gene. Deletions cut 0 bases from V and 2 bases from J, with 13 bases between. CDR3 nucleotides: TGTGCCAGCAGCTTAGCGGGAGGAGCAGGGAACTATGGCTACACCTTC. Protein product: CASSLAGGAGNYGYTF. Supplemented by reference TRBV7-8 and TRBJ1-2, the full variable domain reads GAGVSQSPRYKVAKRGQDVALRCDPISGHVSLFWYQQALGQGPEFLTYFQNEAQLDKSGLPSDRFFAERPEGSVSTLKIQRTQQEDSAVYLCASSLAGGAGNYGYTFGSGTRLTVV.

The V and J genes are TRBV7-9 and TRBJ1-6; TRBD1 agrees at 8 bases. The germline gives CDR1 SEHNR, CDR2 FQNEAQ (reference sequence). The CDR3 sequence is 15 residues long. V lost 1 base, J lost 10 bases, and 6 bases stayed unmatched. CDR3 residues: CASSLVTGGWSPLHF. The DNA of the CDR3 is TGTGCCAGCAGCTTAGTCACAGGGGGTTGGTCACCCCTCCACTTT.

The chain combines TRBV10-1 with TRBJ2-3; 8 bases agree with TRBD2. The CDR3 has 14 amino acids. The V gene's germline CDR1 is WNHNN and CDR2 SYGVQD (reference sequence). The trim removed 3 bases at V and 3 bases at J, leaving 2 bases unmatched. Here the CDR3 DNA reads TGCGCCAGCAGTGATAGCGGGGAAACAGATACGCAGTATTTT. Protein product: CASSDSGETDTQYF.

This clonotype was seen only a few times. The rearrangement joins TRBV20-1 to TRBJ2-5; TRBD2 might be the D (6 bases). The CDR3 contains 14 residues. CDR1 and CDR2 from the germline V gene are DFQATT and SNEGSKA (reference sequence). Trimming took 2 bases from V and 4 from J, leaving 14 bases between them. CDR3 loop: CSARKTGGRETQYF. DNA for the CDR3: TGCAGTGCTAGAAAAACAGGAGGGCGAGAGACCCAGTACTTC.

The chain combines TRBV20-1 with TRBJ2-3; D unresolved. Trimming removed 6 bases from V and 4 bases from J, with 17 bases in between. The CDR3 contains 14 residues. Germline CDR1 reads DFQATT; CDR2 reads SNEGSKA (reference sequence). The CDR3 protein is CSAPCPPRSDTQYF. For the CDR3, the DNA is TGCAGTGCCCCCTGCCCTCCCAGGTCAGATACGCAGTATTTT.

This chain links TRBV9 with TRBJ1-1; D is possibly TRBD1 (6 bases). The V gene lost 0 bases and the J gene lost 4 bases, with 13 bases spanning the gap. This CDR3 comprises 15 residues. Germline V gives CDR1 SGDLS, CDR2 YYNGEE. The chain's CDR3 is CASSVGGGVSTEAFF. The DNA of the CDR3 is TGTGCCAGCAGCGTAGGAGGGGGAGTGAGCACTGAAGCTTTCTTT.

This chain links TRBV12-3 or TRBV12-4 with TRBJ2-2; weak D call: TRBD2 (5 bases). The CDR3 is 12 amino acids. Trimming removed 6 bases from V and 7 bases from J, with 9 bases in between. In DNA form, the CDR3 reads TGTGCCAGCAGCAACGGAGGCGGGGAGCTGTTTTTT. It is translated as CASSNGGGELFF.

This clonotype was observed a handful of times. The CDR3 DNA is TGTGCCAGCAGTTACGGGCCCGGGACAGGGGGCTCATACGAGCAGTACTTC. Translated: CASSYGPGTGGSYEQYF. The V and J genes are TRBV6-2 or TRBV6-3 and TRBJ2-7; TRBD1 matches at 12 bases. Trimming removed 2 bases from V and 4 bases from J; junction bases left unmatched: 9. The CDR3 sequence is 17 residues long. Per germline, CDR1 MNHEY and CDR2 SVGEGT.

The gene calls are TRBV7-6 and TRBJ1-1, with 8 bases that match TRBD1. The CDR3 sequence is 15 residues long. CDR1 is SGHVS, CDR2 FNYEAQ, per germline. V dropped 1 base and J dropped 8; count of bases not matched to a gene: 9. The CDR3: CASSLEAGGLREAFF. The CDR3 nucleotides are TGTGCCAGCAGCTTAGAAGCAGGGGGCCTCAGAGAAGCTTTCTTT.

As DNA, the CDR3 is TGTGCCAGCAGTTTACAGGGCCGGGGGAACACTGAAGCTTTCTTT. Its protein product is CASSLQGRGNTEAFF. The rearrangement uses TRBV6-2 or TRBV6-3 and TRBJ1-1; weak D call: TRBD1 (6 bases). Per germline, CDR1 MNHEY and CDR2 SVGEGT. Trimming stripped 4 bases from V and 1 base from J, with 13 bases between. The CDR3 has 15 residues.

In its sample, this clonotype was seen a few times. The J gene is TRBJ1-1, the V gene TRBV7-8; no clear D gene. V was trimmed by 5 bases and J by 4 bases, leaving 14 bases between them. The CDR3 spans 14 residues. Germline V gene data show CDR1 as SGHVS and CDR2 as FQNEAQ. The CDR3 DNA sequence: TGTGCCAGCAGCCCACTGGTGAAAAGCACTGAAGCTTTCTTT. Its translation: CASSPLVKSTEAFF.